This is a list of T cell receptor beta chains from one sample in a study of vaccination effects on CD4 cells after COVID-19. Produced via immunoSEQ multiplex PCR; TCRdb's table is partial and in-frame only. The data hold 45,000 to 60,000 clones, with under 80% observed a single time. What these receptors recognize is not known. The sample here was CD4+ T cells from PBMCs cultured without peptide, taken after COVID-19 vaccination. The receptors derive from a human donor who received a COVID-19 vaccine. The CDR3 runs from the conserved cysteine through the conserved F or W.

J,V,CDR3
TRBJ1-2,TRBV9,CASSVGPLGGYTF
TRBJ1-3,TRBV24-1,CATQGSGNTIYF
TRBJ1-5,TRBV1,CTSSQGERGGQGDGSNQPQHF
TRBJ1-5,TRBV2,CASSEWGSNQPQHF
TRBJ2-7,TRBV13,CASSRTGLHEQYF
TRBJ1-4,TRBV2,CASSGRNEKLFF
TRBJ1-6,TRBV27,CASSIRHNSPLHF
TRBJ2-1,TRBV10-3,CAISEEGYEQFF
TRBJ1-5,TRBV6-5,CASGREGNQPQHF
TRBJ1-5,TRBV3-1/TRBV3-2,CASSHTGKDQPQHF
TRBJ1-5,TRBV19,CASRIGTGRPDQPQHF
TRBJ2-2,TRBV3-1/TRBV3-2,CASSLHRVYTGELFF
TRBJ2-5,TRBV10-1,CASSLPGLGAQETQYF
TRBJ2-2,TRBV19,CASINGRANGELFF
TRBJ1-2,TRBV7-2,CASSLDGAAGYGYTF
TRBJ1-4,TRBV7-9,CASSPGDGDEKLFF
TRBJ1-1,TRBV3-1/TRBV3-2,CASSQLNRGQAFF
TRBJ2-3,TRBV4-1,CASSQSGRTSGRDTQYF
TRBJ2-1,TRBV11-3,CASSPEKGWEGYNEQFF
TRBJ1-6,TRBV2,CASNPRTGNNSPLHF
TRBJ1-1,TRBV2,CASSDYVLNTEAFF
TRBJ2-5,TRBV19,CASSIEGATQYF
TRBJ2-1,TRBV9,CASSLGSGNEQFF
TRBJ2-7,TRBV10-3,CAISANPPVLAGGSGSYEQYF
TRBJ1-5,TRBV5-1,CASSLAGDTNQPQHF
TRBJ2-1,TRBV11-2,CASSHRVGGGYNEQFF
TRBJ1-1,TRBV29-1,CSVSDTNTEAFF
TRBJ1-3,TRBV12-3/TRBV12-4,CASSLSPGNTIYF
TRBJ2-1,TRBV7-2,CASSLRRESEQFF
TRBJ1-2,TRBV7-2,CASSLEGGLGNYGYTF
TRBJ2-7,TRBV4-1,CASSQRTSGTTTGYEQYF